Following are 8 T cell receptor beta chains from one sample sequenced in a study of cytomegalovirus exposure and HLA in healthy donors (dated by TCRdb to about 2017). The method was the immunoSEQ multiplex PCR assay. The multiplex PCR relied on a mix of 60 forward primers for TCR Vbeta segments and 13 reverse primers for TCR Jbeta segments. TCRdb provides this immuneACCESS table in a form limited to in-frame rearrangements. Some clones are lacking; in checked studies, under half of them reflect an unresolved V gene, and why the rest are absent is not known. The sample data list approximately 150,000 clones, and about 64% of these were observed just once. The ten biggest clones cover 3% of the sample. Material: PBMCs. The receptors shown here come from a woman under 40 in good health and CMV-seropositive.

The V gene is TRBV4-1, the J gene TRBJ2-7; D is possibly TRBD1 (6 bases). The V end lost 1 base, the J end lost 2 bases, and 15 bases lay between the germline ends. Germline CDR1 reads MGHRA; CDR2 reads YSYEKL. This CDR3 region has 16 residues. The CDR3 reads CASSQAGLQGTYEQYF. The CDR3 DNA reads TGCGCCAGCAGCCAAGCGGGCCTACAGGGTACCTACGAGCAGTACTTC.

The J gene is TRBJ1-3, the V gene TRBV9, with D possibly being TRBD1 (6 bases). CDR3 length equals 15 residues. V lost 4 bases and J 4 bases, leaving 15 bases between the germline ends. Germline CDR1 reads SGDLS; CDR2 reads YYNGEE. The CDR3 spells CASSTGQSTGNTIYF. CDR3 sequence (DNA): TGTGCCAGCAGCACAGGACAGTCGACAGGAAACACCATATATTTT.

V gene TRBV28 combines with J gene TRBJ1-2; D not certain. The V gene's germline CDR1 is MDHEN and CDR2 SYDVKM. The CDR3 runs 13 residues. The germline V and J ends were trimmed by 8 bases and 5 bases, with 15 bases remaining between them. Here the CDR3 reads CASADFLSYGYTF. The DNA for the CDR3 is TGTGCCAGCGCTGACTTTCTCAGTTATGGCTACACCTTC.

The DNA for the CDR3 is TGTGCCAGTCTTGGGACCGGGACACTCCCTTCACGGAATCAGCCCCAGCATTTT. Residues: CASLGTGTLPSRNQPQHF. The J gene is TRBJ1-5, the V gene TRBV28; perhaps TRBD1 as D (6 bases). Germline assignment: CDR1 MDHEN and CDR2 SYDVKM. The ends were cut back, 9 bases at V and 4 bases at J, with 28 bases in the middle. The CDR3 spans 18 residues. Combining the CDR3 with reference TRBV28 and TRBJ1-5 gives the whole variable domain DVKVTQSSRYLVKRTGEKVFLECVQDMDHENMFWYRQDPGLGLRLIYFSYDVKMKEKGDIPEGYSVSREKKERFSLILESASTNQTSMYLCASLGTGTLPSRNQPQHFGDGTRLSIL.

The genes are TRBV15 and TRBJ1-2, with D perhaps TRBD1 (6 bases). The CDR3 is 14 amino acids. Germline CDR1 is LNHNV and CDR2 is YYDKDF (reference sequence). Deletions cut 3 bases from V and 8 bases from J, with 16 bases between. This chain's CDR3 is CATSSITGTGGYTF. The CDR3, as DNA: TGTGCCACCAGCAGTATAACAGGGACGGGAGGCTACACCTTC.

Concerning this clone itself: This specimen includes other DNA sequences encoding the same CDR3. The chain employs TRBV2 and TRBJ2-3; D is unclear. Between the trimmed V and J ends, which lost 8 bases and 1 base, there was a span of 4 bases. Looked up from germline, CDR1 is SNHLY and CDR2 is FYNNEI. CDR3 length equals 11 residues. CDR3 amino acids: CASQGTDTQYF. CDR3 nucleotides: TGTGCCAGCCAGGGCACAGATACGCAGTATTTT.

The chain couples TRBV5-4 to TRBJ1-2; 7 bases map to TRBD1. Germline values: CDR1 SGHNT, CDR2 YYREEE (reference sequence). This CDR3 comprises 13 residues. Trimming at V came to 0 bases and at J to 7 bases, leaving 3 bases not matched to a gene. CDR3 nucleotide sequence: TGTGCCAGCAGCTTGGTACAGGGGAGTGGCTACACCTTC. Its translation is CASSLVQGSGYTF.

The rearrangement joins TRBV10-2 to TRBJ1-1; D perhaps matches TRBD1 (6 bases). The CDR3 is made up of 14 amino acids. V dropped 4 bases and J dropped 0 bases, with 9 bases sitting between them. Germline V gives CDR1 WSHSY, CDR2 SAAADI. In DNA, the CDR3 is TGCGCCAGCAGTGCGACAGGCCTGAACACTGAAGCTTTCTTT. The encoded protein is CASSATGLNTEAFF.